This entry lists 2 T cell receptor beta chains sequenced from one sample in a study of shared clonotypes between healthy human individuals. Using immunoSEQ multiplex PCR, the repertoire was profiled, and TCRdb retains in-frame clones only, with some absent. The sample lists about 2.3 million clones, about 90% occurring once. Sequenced material: naive CD4+ T cells from PBMCs. The subset denotes: CD45RA+ positively selected. The receptors were gathered from a man aged 18 to 35 in good health. Some clones in this sample may be carry-over from other donors' samples.

This chain connects TRBV18 to TRBJ1-3; D is ambiguous. The germline V gene encodes CDR1 KGHSH and CDR2 LQKENI. Trimming took 6 bases from V and 0 from J, leaving 15 bases between them. The CDR3 totals 16 residues. CDR3 nucleotide sequence: TGTGCCAGCTCTCAGAGCGGTCGACACTCTGGAAACACCATATATTTT. It yields the protein CASSQSGRHSGNTIYF.

The chain links TRBV18 to TRBJ1-4, with D perhaps TRBD1 (6 bases). The V end lost 2 bases, the J end lost 5 bases, and 9 bases lay between the germline ends. The germline V gene encodes CDR1 KGHSH and CDR2 LQKENI. CDR3 length: 14 residues. CDR3 protein: CASSPMDSNEKLFF. CDR3 nucleotide sequence: TGTGCCAGCTCACCAATGGACAGCAATGAAAAACTGTTTTTT.